The 5 T cell receptor beta chains presented below share a single source sample, sequenced in a study of T cells in narcolepsy (dated by TCRdb to 2016 to 2019). The library was prepared using the immunoSEQ multiplex PCR assay. TCRdb took this table from immuneACCESS and kept in-frame rearrangements with V and J called. Such tables lack part of the clones; where checked against another copy, unresolved V genes explain under half of the gap, and the rest is unexplained. Within this sample are 25,000 to 35,000 clones, with 83% of them counted one time only. 0.5% to 0.85% of the sample belongs to the ten largest clones. Sequencing was done on a sample of memory (CD45RA-) CD4+ T cells from blood. This specimen's cell subset or site label, interpreted: memory T cells sorted ex vivo from peripheral blood. The receptors shown here come from a human donor in good health.

This chain joins TRBV27 and TRBJ1-5, with a possible D match to TRBD1 (6 bases). The V gene's germline CDR1 is MNHEY and CDR2 SMNVEV (reference sequence). The length of the CDR3 is 14 residues. Trimming shortened V by 3 bases and J by 2 bases, and 8 bases separated the two germline ends. The CDR3 loop is CASSLRTGNQPQHF. CDR3 coding DNA: TGTGCCAGCAGTTTGAGGACAGGCAATCAGCCCCAGCATTTT.

The J gene is TRBJ1-1, the V gene TRBV30; tentative D call: TRBD1 (6 bases). Trimming shortened V by 3 bases and J by 3 bases, and 20 bases separated the two germline ends. This CDR3 is 16 amino acids long. The germline CDR1 and CDR2 sequences are GTSNPN and SVGIG (reference sequence). The CDR3 sequence is CAWRVSTGRFYTEAFF. DNA of the CDR3: TGTGCCTGGAGAGTGTCGACAGGTCGGTTCTACACTGAAGCTTTCTTT.

The chain carries TRBV7-2 and TRBJ1-1; D perhaps matches TRBD1 (6 bases). Germline loops: CDR1 SGHTA, CDR2 FQGNSA. The CDR3 loop spans 15 amino acids. V was trimmed by 5 bases and J by 0 bases, leaving 13 bases between them. CDR3 DNA: TGTGCCAGCAGCCTCCTGGGGGCCGTGAACACTGAAGCTTTCTTT. This sequence encodes CASSLLGAVNTEAFF.

In its sample, this clone was seen a few times. The J gene is TRBJ1-5, the V gene TRBV7-9; 11 bases are shared with TRBD1. CDR1 and CDR2 (germline): SEHNR, FQNEAQ (reference sequence). Trimming took 3 bases from V and 15 from J; bases not matched to a gene: 10. The CDR3 runs 14 residues. CDR3 amino acids: CASSLGQGDASLHF. The CDR3 DNA sequence: TGTGCCAGCAGCTTGGGACAGGGGGACGCCTCTTTGCATTTT.

The V gene is TRBV5-4, the J gene TRBJ2-7; 9 bases map to TRBD1. The CDR3 runs to 14 residues. In germline, CDR1 is SGHNT, CDR2 YYREEE (reference sequence). J was trimmed by 5 bases and V by 2 bases; bases with no gene match: 5. CDR3 protein: CASSFAGQGDEQYV. DNA for the CDR3: TGTGCCAGCAGCTTCGCGGGACAGGGCGACGAGCAGTACGTC.